This TCR beta chain stems from a study of shared clonotypes between healthy human individuals (dated by TCRdb to the early 2020s). General notes on the study: Two women and a few men aged 18 to 49 years were included in the cohort. To increase sequencing depth and limit assay-specific biases, TCR repertoire library preparation and sequencing were carried out by different laboratories using diverse techniques. To estimate repertoire size and how much clonotype sharing occurs between individuals, the study deeply sequenced the blood TCR repertoires of several healthy adults. For each donor, three plates each were used for CD4 naive and CD4 memory, two plates were used for CD8 naive, and one plate was used for CD8 memory. Each donor's leukapheresis produced roughly between roughly 0.85 and 10 billion PBMCs. Broader findings and caveats from the paper: Higher generation probabilities were observed for clonotypes shared by all four sorted-subset donors than for non-shared clonotypes. Sharing across four donors was observed for roughly 5.4% of naive CD4, around 3.5% of naive CD8, 2% to 2.5% of memory CD4, and about 0.39% of memory CD8 clonotypes. Naive subsets generally had larger estimated clonotype richness than memory subsets did. The small number of donors limited the genetic and exposure-history diversity represented. Pairwise subsampling led to the expectation that sequencing depth would affect the degree of clonotype sharing among donors. Even with the large sequencing depth, rarefaction of the sorted-subset datasets indicated that sequencing was incomplete. Sampling was restricted to blood, and TCR repertoires in tissues likely differ from the TCR repertoires found in blood.

Using the deep immunoSEQ assay, TCR CDR3 regions were amplified from genomic DNA by multiplex PCR. Extracted genomic DNA from each cell subset was spread evenly across all wells of several immunoSEQ 96-well plates, with each plate serving as a replicate. For sorted subsets, 200 to 250 ng genomic DNA, equal to 25,000 to 35,000 T cell genomes, was loaded into each replicate PCR. The purified libraries were quantified using a Qubit 3.0 fluorometer, sized with a Bioanalyzer 2100, and then quantified again using the KAPA Library Quantification kit. Every immunoSEQ 96-well plate was sequenced on a dedicated single-read 150-cycle Illumina NextSeq 550 flow cell. In the paper's pipeline: Because only junctional sequences without quality scores were contained in the immunoSEQ output, filtering matching that applied to full-length reads could not be performed. To assign V/J genes and CDR3, sequences were annotated using PyIR, a Python wrapper for IgBLAST v1.9, with IMGT germline references. Reads with weak V/J assignments (E-value above 1e-6), missing CDR3, stop codons, out-of-frame junctions, or ambiguous translated residues were removed. A V3J clonotype was defined by an identical inferred V gene, J gene, and CDR3 amino acid sequence. Percentage overlap between repertoires was calculated by dividing the number of shared unique clonotypes by the size of the smaller repertoire. Richness of each repertoire was evaluated using RTK rarefaction, the Chao1 estimator, and Recon v2.1 estimates of unobserved clonotypes. Generation probabilities for all TCRbeta clonotypes obtained by the gDNA method from four donors were computed using OLGA. Held by TCRdb, this immuneACCESS table contains in-frame sequences only and omits some clones. Under half of the omission traces to an unresolved V gene where checked; the cause of the rest is unknown. The V and J calls and clone size are taken from that table; D and trimming were inferred from the DNA. The sample has about 2 million clones on record, less than 95% of them singletons. Roughly 1% of the sample rests with the top ten.

CD8 naive samples consisted of CD45RO-negative cells that were positively selected for CCR7, yielding a CD45RA+CCR7+ population without TemRA cells. Donors were healthy HIV-negative adults with no recently reported acute infections or vaccinations. Only Caucasian adults living in Nashville, Tennessee, USA were represented among the donors. After blood collection by leukapheresis, PBMCs were isolated using Ficoll-Histopaque density gradient centrifugation and then cryopreserved in the vapor phase of liquid nitrogen. Analytical flow cytometry was used to check the purity and quantity of each magnetically sorted T cell population. Each sorted fraction had its genomic DNA isolated and then quantified by UV absorbance on a Nanodrop 2000c. At the junction V is shortened by 4 bases and J by 3 bases, with 5 bases in between. CDR1 and CDR2, per the germline V gene (reference sequence), are WNHNN and SYGVQD. From cysteine to phenylalanine, the CDR3 is 12 amino acids long. Here the CDR3 DNA is all that survives: 36 bases in frame from base 1.

In regard to this clone: Its antigen is still unknown. No base quality information exists; no much larger clone differs at one position.

The receptor comes from a man younger than 30 in good health. The chain joins TRBV10-1 to TRBJ2-3, with no D gene named confidently. The sample comprised naive CD8+ T cells sorted from blood. Sample cell subset or site, as interpreted from the label and publication: CD45RA+CCR7+. In nucleotides, the sequence is TGCGCCAGCAGTGGCAGTACAGATACGCAGTATTTT. Its protein product is CASSGSTDTQYF.